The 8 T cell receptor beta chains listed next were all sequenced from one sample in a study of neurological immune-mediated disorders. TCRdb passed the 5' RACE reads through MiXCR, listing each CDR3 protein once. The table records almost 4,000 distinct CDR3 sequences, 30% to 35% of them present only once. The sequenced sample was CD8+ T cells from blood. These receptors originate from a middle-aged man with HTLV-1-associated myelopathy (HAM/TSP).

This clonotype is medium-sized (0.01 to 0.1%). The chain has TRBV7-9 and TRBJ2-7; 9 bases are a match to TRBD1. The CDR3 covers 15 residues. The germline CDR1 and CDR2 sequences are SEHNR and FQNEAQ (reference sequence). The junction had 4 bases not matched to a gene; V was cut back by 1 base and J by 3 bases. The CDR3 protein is CASSLDGTGIYEQYF. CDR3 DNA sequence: TGTGCCAGCAGCTTAGATGGGACAGGGATCTACGAGCAGTACTTC.

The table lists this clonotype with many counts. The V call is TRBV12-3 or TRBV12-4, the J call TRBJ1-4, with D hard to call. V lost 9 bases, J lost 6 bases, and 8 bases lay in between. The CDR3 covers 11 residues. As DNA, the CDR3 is TGTGCCAGGCCCGTGGATGAAAAACTGTTTTTT. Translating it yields CARPVDEKLFF.

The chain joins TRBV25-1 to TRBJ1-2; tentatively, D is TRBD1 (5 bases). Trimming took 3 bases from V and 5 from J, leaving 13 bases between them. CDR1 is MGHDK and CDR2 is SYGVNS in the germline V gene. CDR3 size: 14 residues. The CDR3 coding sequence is TGTGCCAGCAGTGATCTCAGGGTCTCATATGGCTACACCTTC. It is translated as CASSDLRVSYGYTF.

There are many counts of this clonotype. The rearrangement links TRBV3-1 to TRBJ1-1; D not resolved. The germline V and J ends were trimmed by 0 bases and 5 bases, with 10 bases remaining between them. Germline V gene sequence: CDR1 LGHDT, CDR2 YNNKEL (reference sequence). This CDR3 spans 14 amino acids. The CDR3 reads CASSQDPRGTEAFF. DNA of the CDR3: TGTGCCAGCAGCCAAGATCCCAGAGGGACTGAAGCTTTCTTT. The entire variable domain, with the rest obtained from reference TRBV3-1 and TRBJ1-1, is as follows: DTAVSQTPKYLVTQMGNDKSIKCEQNLGHDTMYWYKQDSKKFLKIMFSYNNKELIINETVPNRFSPKSPDKAHLNLHINSLELGDSAVYFCASSQDPRGTEAFFGQGTRLTVV.

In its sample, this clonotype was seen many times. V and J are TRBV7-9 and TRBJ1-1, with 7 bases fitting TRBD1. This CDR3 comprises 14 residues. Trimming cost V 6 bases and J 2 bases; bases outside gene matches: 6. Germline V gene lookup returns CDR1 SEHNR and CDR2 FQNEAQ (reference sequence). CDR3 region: CASRVDRDNTEAFF. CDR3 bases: TGTGCCAGCAGAGTAGACAGGGATAACACTGAAGCTTTCTTT.

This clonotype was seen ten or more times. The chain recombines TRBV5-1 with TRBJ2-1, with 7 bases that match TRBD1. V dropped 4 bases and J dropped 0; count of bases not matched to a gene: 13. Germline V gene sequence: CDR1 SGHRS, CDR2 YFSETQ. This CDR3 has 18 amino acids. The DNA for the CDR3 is TGCGCCAGCAGCCCTATAGGGGGCCCTGTTAGCTCCTACAATGAGCAGTTCTTC. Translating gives CASSPIGGPVSSYNEQFF.

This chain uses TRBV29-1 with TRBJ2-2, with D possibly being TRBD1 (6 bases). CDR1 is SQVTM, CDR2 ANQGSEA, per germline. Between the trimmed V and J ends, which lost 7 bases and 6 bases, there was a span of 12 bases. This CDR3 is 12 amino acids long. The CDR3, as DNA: TGCAGCGGACAGGACAGCTCCGGGGAGCTGTTTTTT. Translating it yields CSGQDSSGELFF.

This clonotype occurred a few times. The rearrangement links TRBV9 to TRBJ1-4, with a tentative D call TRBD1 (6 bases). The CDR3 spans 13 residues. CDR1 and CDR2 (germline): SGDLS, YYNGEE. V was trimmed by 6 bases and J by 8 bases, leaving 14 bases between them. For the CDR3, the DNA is TGTGCCAGCACGGGACAAGACGGGGAAAAACTGTTTTTT. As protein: CASTGQDGEKLFF.